This T cell receptor gamma chain derives from a study of gamma delta lymphoproliferative disorders and STAT genes (dated by TCRdb to the late 2010s). As for the study more broadly: Of the 9 Tgammadelta LGLL patients who were sequenced, symptomatic disease was observed in 4 and an indolent course was observed in 5. The LymphoTrack Dx TCRG Assay was used to prepare gamma-chain libraries from at least 50 ng of genomic DNA. Because no corresponding Invivoscribe delta assay was available, delta-chain libraries were prepared according to the standard operating procedure of the EuroClonality-NGS working group. The study profiled TCR gamma and delta CDR3 repertoires by deep sequencing in Tgammadelta lymphoproliferative disease patients and healthy controls, within a larger immunophenotypic and STAT-mutation study. The TCR-sequenced pilot group comprised about nine Tgammadelta large granular lymphocyte leukemia patients and a couple of hepatosplenic T-cell lymphoma patients. To confirm results, a couple of gamma-chain samples and all delta-chain samples were sequenced twice. Overall study results and their limits: T cells in controls likely covered a range of maturation stages, whereas leukemic cells were skewed toward terminal effectors, which could potentially limit comparisons between patients and controls. When whole repertoires were clustered, patient gamma repertoires were grouped separately from healthy controls, whereas no separation between groups was observed for delta repertoires. It was noted by the authors that NGS specificity may be reduced at low frequencies, so confirmation of the public or private nature of leukemic clones is needed. Major clones in indolent patients were dominated by Vgamma9-JgammaP and Vdelta2-Ddelta3-Jdelta1 rearrangements, but these rearrangements were absent in symptomatic patients, who instead used less common gene combinations. Nearly all major patient gamma and delta clonotypes were public, shared with at least one healthy donor; only two gamma clonotypes were private to disease.

Both library methods used multiplex PCR with primers targeting conserved V and J regions of the TCR genes. Purified and pooled amplicons were sequenced on an Illumina MiSeq platform. Per the authors' processing: V(D)J alignment, clonotype assembly and translation were handled by MiXCR, while functionality assessment and CDR3 repertoire analyses were done with VDJtools. The IMGT definition of CDR3 was applied, and only productive sequences using functional genes were analyzed, with ORF genes and pseudogenes left out. Identical amino acid CDR3s of major clonotypes (frequency >=5%) were searched for across all patients and controls using a custom Python script. A one-sided non-parametric Wilcoxon test was used to compare clonotype frequencies in patients versus controls. TCRdb reprocessed the public data with the CATT caller; entries with the same nucleotide sequence were combined afterwards. TCRdb, not the authors, supplied the V and J calls. For this sample the table gives 1,000 to 1,500 gamma-chain clones, of which around 8.2% were detected only once. Of the sample, around 58% falls within the top ten clones.

For both patients and controls, peripheral blood mononuclear cells were isolated, and the genomic DNA from these cells was used for TCR sequencing. A median age of roughly 60 years was recorded for the sequenced patients, of whom 4 or 5 were male and roughly six were female. All patients came from a single hematology unit in Padova, Italy, and their diagnoses were reclassified as T-LGLL or HSTCL using the 2017 WHO criteria. All patient samples were collected while patients were off therapy or before therapy. Including the terminal cysteine and phenylalanine, the CDR3 comprises 13 residues. Of the read, only the CDR3 DNA is kept; its 39 bases are in frame from base 1. The V end gives up 8 bases and the J end 8 bases, leaving 9 bases in the junction not matched to a gene. With respect to this clone: There is no known antigen for this receptor. Qualities for individual bases were not recorded, and no much larger clone is one base off.

This TCR derives from a human donor with gamma-delta T-cell large granular lymphocyte leukemia. Sequenced material: blood. The chain uses TRGV10 and TRGJP1. TCRdb records no J gene; here it was assigned by comparing the DNA to germline. TRGV10 is classed as an ORF, of uncertain function. CDR3 sequence: CAAWDLAGWFKIF. The bases read TGTGCTGCGTGGGATTTGGCCGGTTGGTTCAAGATATTT.